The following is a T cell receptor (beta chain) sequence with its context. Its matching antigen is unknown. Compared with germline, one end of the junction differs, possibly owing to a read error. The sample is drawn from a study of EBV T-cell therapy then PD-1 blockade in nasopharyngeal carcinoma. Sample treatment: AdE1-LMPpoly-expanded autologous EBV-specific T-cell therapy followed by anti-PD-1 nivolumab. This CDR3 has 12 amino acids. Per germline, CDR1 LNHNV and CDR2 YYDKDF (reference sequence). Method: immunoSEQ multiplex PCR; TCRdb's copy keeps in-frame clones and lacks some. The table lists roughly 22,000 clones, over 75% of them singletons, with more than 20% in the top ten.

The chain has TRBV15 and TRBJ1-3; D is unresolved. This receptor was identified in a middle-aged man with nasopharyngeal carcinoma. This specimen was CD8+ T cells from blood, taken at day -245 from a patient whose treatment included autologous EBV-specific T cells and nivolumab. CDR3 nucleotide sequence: TGTGCCACAAGCAGCATCCGAAACACCATATATTTT. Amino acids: CATSSIRNTIYF. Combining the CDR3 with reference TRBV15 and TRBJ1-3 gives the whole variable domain DAMVIQNPRYQVTQFGKPVTLSCSQTLNHNVMYWYQQKSSQAPKLLFHYYDKDFNNEADTPDNFQSRRPNTSFCFLDIRSPGLGDTAMYLCATSSIRNTIYFGEGSWLTVV.